This T cell receptor (beta chain) was sequenced during a study of blood T cells in healthy people across ages. The overall study: The capture of about one barcoded beta molecule per two T cells was achieved by template switching. Study results and limitations: With age, beta diversity per million T cells declined roughly linearly, significantly by 35 to 40.

With respect to this clonotype: Its antigen remains unidentified.

Each sample gave at least 6.5 million isolated PBMCs. The CDR3 has 14 residues. V was pared by 6 bases and J by 5 bases, with 16 bases between. Sample-barcoded 5' priming and a J-beta primer mix drove a second PCR of about 6 to 12 cycles. TCRdb redid the calling of the 5' RACE reads with MiXCR, one entry per CDR3 protein. The data show roughly 1,800,000 distinct CDR3 sequences, with around 48% seen just once and over 2% held by the top ten. The receptor's source is a woman in her forties in good health. The rearrangement uses TRBV12-3 or TRBV12-4 and TRBJ1-2; D might be TRBD1 (5 bases). Sequenced material: blood. The CDR3 DNA reads TGTGCCAGCAGAGTTAGGGCAGGGCCATATGGCTACACCTTC. Translating gives CASRVRAGPYGYTF.